A single sample gave rise to the 26 T cell receptor beta chains below, sequenced in a study of blood T cell repertoires in COVID-19. Clones were sequenced by immunoSEQ multiplex PCR, and TCRdb holds only the in-frame ones, with some missing. The sample holds about 120,000 clones; 90% are singletons and the top ten take 3.5% to 4%. The sample comprised peripheral blood. The source of these receptors is a woman aged 60-70 years with COVID-19, enrolled during active disease.

The V call is TRBV2, the J call TRBJ1-6; D possibly corresponds to TRBD1 (5 bases). Germline lookup yields CDR1 SNHLY and CDR2 FYNNEI. The CDR3 has 14 amino acids. V was pared by 4 bases and J by 6 bases, with 10 bases between. CDR3 region: CASSARDSNSPLHF. The CDR3 DNA reads TGTGCCAGCAGTGCCCGGGACTCTAATTCACCCCTCCACTTT.

The V call is TRBV6-5, the J call TRBJ2-5; 7 nucleotides match TRBD2. The CDR3 has 15 amino acids. The germline gives CDR1 MNHEY, CDR2 SVGAGI. V was pared by 4 bases and J by 5 bases, with 10 bases of the junction left unmatched. CDR3 sequence: CASSFGLGADETQYF. In DNA, the CDR3 is TGTGCCAGCAGTTTCGGACTAGGGGCCGATGAGACCCAGTACTTC.

The J gene is TRBJ2-7, the V gene TRBV19, with a weak D call TRBD2 (6 bases). The germline gives CDR1 LNHDA, CDR2 SQIVND (reference sequence). This CDR3 has 14 residues. Trimming took 0 bases from V and 6 from J, leaving 12 bases between them. The CDR3 coding sequence is TGTGCCAGTAGTATAGATCGGGCGGGGAGCGAGCAGTACTTC. Protein sequence: CASSIDRAGSEQYF.

The CDR3 is CASSVEPWRVYEQYF. The CDR3 nucleotides read TGTGCCAGCAGCGTAGAGCCATGGAGGGTCTACGAGCAGTACTTC. The rearrangement uses TRBV9 and TRBJ2-7; D possibly corresponds to TRBD2 (6 bases). Germline V CDR1 and CDR2: SGDLS, YYNGEE. The CDR3 runs 15 residues. Trimming shortened V by 0 bases and J by 3 bases, and 13 bases separated the two germline ends.

The genes are TRBV18 and TRBJ2-3, with TRBD1 identical over 7 bases. CDR3 size: 16 residues. CDR1 KGHSH and CDR2 LQKENI come from the germline V gene. The V gene end was trimmed by 3 bases and the J gene end by 5 bases; junction bases not matched to a gene: 11. DNA for the CDR3: TGTGCCAGCTCACCGGGCCCCCCGAACAGGGGAGATACGCAGTATTTT. It is translated as CASSPGPPNRGDTQYF.

This clone was observed a single time. The chain combines TRBV6-5 with TRBJ2-3, with D possibly matching TRBD1 (6 bases). The CDR3 sequence is 13 residues long. Germline V lookup: CDR1 MNHEY, CDR2 SVGAGI. V dropped 5 bases and J dropped 7 bases, with 13 bases sitting between them. CDR3 residues: CASSNHRGNTQYF. In DNA, the CDR3 is TGTGCCAGCAGTAATCATAGGGGGAATACGCAGTATTTT.

The chain uses TRBV7-3 and TRBJ2-5; 8 positions agree with TRBD2. The length of the CDR3 is 14 residues. V gave up 5 bases and J gave up 3 bases; unmatched junction bases: 5. Germline V gene sequence: CDR1 SGHTA, CDR2 FQGTGA. CDR3 loop: CASSRGGTEETQYF. The CDR3, as DNA: TGTGCCAGCAGCCGGGGGGGGACCGAAGAGACCCAGTACTTC.

The chain combines TRBV19 with TRBJ1-5; TRBD1 is a possible D gene (5 bases). The CDR3 runs to 17 residues. The V gene's germline CDR1 is LNHDA and CDR2 SQIVND (reference sequence). Trimming shortened V by 5 bases and J by 0 bases, and 17 bases separated the two germline ends. The CDR3 is CASSGTDLVYSNQPQHF. The DNA for the CDR3 is TGTGCCAGTAGTGGGACTGATTTAGTATATAGCAATCAGCCCCAGCATTTT.

V and J are TRBV6-5 and TRBJ1-3, with 7 nucleotides matching TRBD1. The CDR3 loop spans 15 amino acids. CDR1 MNHEY and CDR2 SVGAGI come from the germline V gene. The V and J ends lost 6 bases and 2 bases, in that order; junction bases with no gene match: 7. CDR3 coding DNA: TGTGCCAGCAGCCTCACAGGGGCTACTGGAAACACCATATATTTT. It codes for CASSLTGATGNTIYF.

The chain employs TRBV25-1 and TRBJ2-3, with TRBD2 as a possible D gene (6 bases). Trimming stripped 6 bases from V and 4 bases from J, with 14 bases between. Germline assignment: CDR1 MGHDK and CDR2 SYGVNS. This CDR3 is built from 14 residues. CDR3 amino acids: CASSKGTDSDTQYF. The CDR3 DNA follows: TGTGCCAGCAGCAAGGGGACTGATTCAGATACGCAGTATTTT.

The chain combines TRBV2 with TRBJ1-1; no clear D. Germline V gene lookup returns CDR1 SNHLY and CDR2 FYNNEI. The length of the CDR3 is 13 residues. Deletions cut 4 bases from V and 0 bases from J, with 6 bases between. The CDR3 region is CASSGQLNTEAFF. CDR3 sequence (DNA): TGTGCCAGCAGTGGGCAGTTGAACACTGAAGCTTTCTTT.

This clone was recorded only once. The chain has TRBV25-1 and TRBJ1-2; D is undetermined. The germline V gene has CDR1 MGHDK and CDR2 SYGVNS. V dropped 10 bases and J dropped 8 bases, with 14 bases sitting between them. The CDR3 totals 11 residues. The CDR3 DNA sequence: TGTGCCACCGTATCGGTGAGCGGCTACACCTTC. Amino acids: CATVSVSGYTF.

CDR3 in amino acids: CASSLVGGGSGELFF. The CDR3 DNA sequence: TGTGCCAGCAGCTTGGTCGGCGGGGGCTCGGGGGAGCTGTTTTTT. This sequence joins TRBV5-4 and TRBJ2-2, with a weak D call TRBD2 (7 bases). CDR3 length: 15 residues. Germline CDR1 reads SGHNT; CDR2 reads YYREEE (reference sequence). V was shortened by 0 bases and J by 8 bases, with 14 bases between the two germline ends. Drawing the rest from reference TRBV5-4 and TRBJ2-2, the complete variable domain is ETGVTQSPTHLIKTRGQQVTLRCSSQSGHNTVSWYQQALGQGPQFIFQYYREEENGRGNFPPRFSGLQFPNYSSELNVNALELDDSALYLCASSLVGGGSGELFFGEGSRLTVL.

This chain connects TRBV6-5 to TRBJ2-7; 10 bases fit TRBD1. This CDR3 contains 12 residues. Germline CDR1 is MNHEY and CDR2 is SVGAGI. V trimming: 11 bases; J trimming: 6 bases; junction bases outside the gene matches: 7. The CDR3 reads CAAGTGVFEQYF. The CDR3 DNA reads TGTGCCGCCGGGACAGGGGTCTTCGAGCAGTACTTC.

The chain couples TRBV2 to TRBJ1-5, with a weak D call TRBD1 (5 bases). V lost 0 bases, J lost 3 bases, and 15 bases lay in between. CDR1 and CDR2 (germline): SNHLY, FYNNEI. CDR3 size: 17 residues. CDR3 sequence reads: CASSEARQGGANQPQHF. Written as DNA, the CDR3 is TGTGCCAGCAGTGAAGCGCGGCAGGGTGGTGCCAATCAGCCCCAGCATTTT.

V is TRBV2 and J is TRBJ1-3, with a possible D match to TRBD1 (5 bases). Deletions cut 3 bases from V and 0 bases from J, with 6 bases between. This CDR3 comprises 14 residues. CDR1 SNHLY and CDR2 FYNNEI come from the germline V gene. The CDR3: CASSETASGNTIYF. The DNA of the CDR3 is TGTGCCAGCAGTGAGACAGCCTCTGGAAACACCATATATTTT.

V gene TRBV5-1 combines with J gene TRBJ1-1; D might be TRBD1 (6 bases). The CDR3 contains 14 residues. Per germline, CDR1 SGHRS and CDR2 YFSETQ. The V and J ends lost 3 bases and 4 bases respectively, with 13 bases between them. CDR3 DNA sequence: TGCGCCAGCAGCTCATCAACAGGGTCCACTGAAGCTTTCTTT. Translation gives CASSSSTGSTEAFF.

This sequence joins TRBV2 and TRBJ2-7, with TRBD1 matching over 10 bases. Germline assignment: CDR1 SNHLY and CDR2 FYNNEI. This CDR3 is built from 15 residues. V gave up 0 bases and J gave up 4 bases; unmatched junction bases: 3. The CDR3 loop reads CASSEATGGLYEQYF. The CDR3 DNA is TGTGCCAGCAGTGAAGCGACAGGGGGCCTTTACGAGCAGTACTTC.

The chain joins TRBV12-3 or TRBV12-4 to TRBJ1-2; D ambiguous. The CDR3 extends over 12 amino acids. Trimming shortened V by 5 bases and J by 8 bases, and 12 bases separated the two germline ends. In DNA form, the CDR3 reads TGTGCCAGCAGTCTCCTAAGTCGGGGCTACACCTTC. It codes for CASSLLSRGYTF.

The gene calls are TRBV11-2 and TRBJ2-1; unclear D gene. The CDR3 extends over 12 amino acids. The V gene lost 4 bases and the J gene lost 11 bases, with 12 bases spanning the gap. Germline assignment: CDR1 SGHAT and CDR2 FQNNGV. CDR3 sequence: CASSSLNFQQFF. The CDR3 nucleotides are TGTGCCAGCAGCTCCCTAAACTTCCAGCAGTTCTTC.

The chain joins TRBV7-2 to TRBJ2-7; TRBD2 matches 8 bases. CDR3 length: 14 residues. Unmatched junction bases numbered 5, after V lost 5 bases and J lost 2 bases. Germline V gene data show CDR1 as SGHTA and CDR2 as FQGNSA. DNA for the CDR3: TGTGCCAGCAGCGATACGGGGGGGCCCTACGAGCAGTACTTC. This encodes CASSDTGGPYEQYF.

The chain uses TRBV29-1 and TRBJ1-1, with D perhaps TRBD1 (5 bases). This CDR3 comprises 13 residues. From germline, CDR1 is SQVTM and CDR2 ANQGSEA. V dropped 5 bases and J dropped 10 bases, with 20 bases sitting between them. This CDR3 reads CSVLGVLTGGAFF. CDR3 bases: TGCAGCGTTCTAGGGGTCCTAACGGGGGGAGCTTTCTTT.

The CDR3 bases are TGTGCCATCAGTGAGTCAAGGACAGGCGGCGAGCAGTACTTC. Translating it yields CAISESRTGGEQYF. V is TRBV10-3 and J is TRBJ2-7, with 7 bases lining up with TRBD1. Trimming cost V 0 bases and J 6 bases; bases outside gene matches: 5. The CDR3 spans 14 residues. Germline V CDR1 and CDR2: ENHRY, SYGVKD.

The V call is TRBV11-2, the J call TRBJ1-3, with 7 positions matching TRBD1. Trimming cost V 5 bases and J 3 bases; bases outside gene matches: 4. The germline CDR1 and CDR2 sequences are SGHAT and FQNNGV. There are 14 residues in the CDR3. The CDR3 nucleotides read TGTGCCAGCAGCCGGGACAGCGTTGGAAACACCATATATTTT. Translation gives CASSRDSVGNTIYF. The full variable domain, rest sourced from reference TRBV11-2 and TRBJ1-3, is EAGVAQSPRYKIIEKRQSVAFWCNPISGHATLYWYQQILGQGPKLLIQFQNNGVVDDSQLPKDRFSAERLKGVDSTLKIQPAKLEDSAVYLCASSRDSVGNTIYFGEGSWLTVV.

The chain couples TRBV21-1 to TRBJ2-2; the DNA was not used to check the table's D call, TRBD1. TRBV21-1 is a documented pseudogene. This CDR3 comprises 15 residues. Here the CDR3 DNA reads TGTGCCAGCAGCCCGGGACAGGTGAACACCGGGGAGCTGTTTTTT. It specifies CASSPGQVNTGELFF.

The chain couples TRBV5-1 to TRBJ1-1; D is ambiguous. The ends were cut back, 1 base at V and 0 bases at J, with 7 bases in the middle. The CDR3 spans 14 residues. Germline V CDR1 and CDR2: SGHRS, YFSETQ. As DNA, the CDR3 is TGCGCCAGCAGCTTGACAGCCATGAACACTGAAGCTTTCTTT. Its translation: CASSLTAMNTEAFF.